This is a list of T cell receptor beta chains from one sample in a study of cytomegalovirus exposure and HLA in healthy donors. Clones were read by immunoSEQ multiplex PCR, and TCRdb kept only the in-frame ones, dropping some. Of 100,000 to 150,000 clones detected, more than 80% appear once; the ten largest clones hold 5.9%. Sequencing was done on a sample of PBMCs. Source of these receptors: a woman in her thirties or forties in good health and CMV-seropositive. CDR3s include the opening cysteine and the closing phenylalanine or tryptophan. Each record gives: D gene, V gene, clone size, J gene, CDR3 protein, CDR3 DNA. D genes are given only for firm matches. A row's size may be missing; if present it is once, few, many or a size class.

TRBD2	TRBV9	-	TRBJ2-3	CASSVRGGTNTDTQYF	TGTGCCAGCAGCGTACGCGGGGGGACTAACACAGATACGCAGTATTTT
-	TRBV9	-	TRBJ1-1	CASGDGGRIMNTEAFF	TGTGCCAGTGGGGACGGGGGAAGGATAATGAACACTGAAGCTTTCTTT
-	TRBV7-9	-	TRBJ1-4	CASSSDEGVGEKLFF	TGTGCCAGCAGCTCGGACGAGGGGGTGGGTGAAAAACTGTTTTTT
-	TRBV7-9	-	TRBJ2-1	CASSSGTYNEQFF	TGTGCCAGCAGCTCTGGGACTTACAATGAGCAGTTCTTC
-	TRBV19	-	TRBJ2-1	CASIGASSYNEQFF	TGTGCCAGTATTGGGGCTAGCTCCTACAATGAGCAGTTCTTC
-	TRBV5-4	-	TRBJ2-1	CAPGRGDEQFF	TGTGCCCCCGGAAGGGGCGATGAGCAGTTCTTC
TRBD1	TRBV7-8	-	TRBJ1-4	CASSPRDREEKLFF	TGTGCCAGCAGCCCGAGAGACAGGGAGGAAAAACTGTTTTTT
TRBD2	TRBV5-4	-	TRBJ2-3	CASSPTLGGVGTDTQYF	TGTGCCAGCAGCCCCACCCTTGGGGGGGTCGGCACAGATACGCAGTATTTT
TRBD2	TRBV7-9	-	TRBJ2-3	CASITGGGAARSGTDTQYF	TGTGCCAGCATCACGGGAGGGGGGGCCGCCCGCTCGGGGACAGATACGCAGTATTTT
-	TRBV29-1	-	TRBJ1-2	CSFAGQGRGYTF	TGCAGCTTTGCAGGGCAGGGGAGAGGCTACACCTTC
TRBD1	TRBV5-6	-	TRBJ2-3	CASSNTGGGGFWDTQYF	TGTGCCAGCAGCAACACAGGGGGCGGAGGGTTTTGGGATACGCAGTATTTT
TRBD1	TRBV10-1	few	TRBJ1-2	CASSAGTELYGYTF	TGCGCCAGCAGTGCCGGGACAGAGCTTTATGGCTACACCTTC
-	TRBV15	-	TRBJ1-4	CATSFSIATNEKLFF	TGTGCCACCAGCTTCAGTATTGCAACTAATGAAAAACTGTTTTTT
TRBD1	TRBV5-4	-	TRBJ1-3	CASSLGQGEMVSGNTIYF	TGTGCCAGCAGCTTGGGACAGGGGGAAATGGTCTCTGGAAACACCATATATTTT
-	TRBV9	-	TRBJ2-7	CASSVDWREQYF	TGTGCCAGCAGCGTAGATTGGAGGGAGCAGTACTTC
TRBD1	TRBV10-3	-	TRBJ1-1	CAITQTGEAEAFF	TGTGCCATCACCCAGACAGGGGAAGCTGAAGCTTTCTTT
-	TRBV7-2	-	TRBJ1-1	CASSAPRGFDTEAFF	TGTGCCAGCAGCGCCCCCCGGGGGTTCGACACTGAAGCTTTCTTT
-	TRBV11-2	-	TRBJ2-1	CASSLDRYNEQFF	TGTGCCAGCAGCTTAGACCGTTACAATGAGCAGTTCTTC
-	TRBV5-1	-	TRBJ2-6	CASSPITVSGANVLTF	TGCGCCAGCAGCCCTATTACTGTTTCTGGGGCCAACGTCCTGACTTTC
TRBD1	TRBV9	-	TRBJ2-6	CASSAGTAGANVLTF	TGTGCCAGCAGCGCAGGGACAGCTGGGGCCAACGTCCTGACTTTC
TRBD1	TRBV2	-	TRBJ1-2	CASRPTGSGYTF	TGTGCCAGCAGGCCGACAGGGAGTGGCTACACCTTC